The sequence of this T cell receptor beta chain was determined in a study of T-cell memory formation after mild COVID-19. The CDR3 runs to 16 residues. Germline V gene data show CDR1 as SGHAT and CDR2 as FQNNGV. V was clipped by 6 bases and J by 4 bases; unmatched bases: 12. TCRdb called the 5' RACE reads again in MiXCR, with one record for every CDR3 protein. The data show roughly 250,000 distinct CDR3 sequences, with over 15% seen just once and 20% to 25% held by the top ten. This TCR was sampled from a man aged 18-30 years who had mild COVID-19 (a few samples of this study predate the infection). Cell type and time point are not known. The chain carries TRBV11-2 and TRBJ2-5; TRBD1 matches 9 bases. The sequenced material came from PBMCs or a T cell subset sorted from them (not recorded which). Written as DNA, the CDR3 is TGTGCCAGCAGTCCTGGACGGCTGACAGGGGGAGAGACCCAGTACTTC. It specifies CASSPGRLTGGETQYF.